The 23 T cell receptor beta chains in this list originate from one sample, sequenced in a study of T cell repertoires in cytomegalovirus infection. These receptors have no identified antigens. TCRdb ran MiXCR on the reads and lists one entry per CDR3 protein. The table shows about 920,000 distinct CDR3 sequences, with roughly 31% occurring only once. Sample: cultured CD8+ T cells from PBMCs, taken from culture after CMV antigen stimulation. These receptors were collected from a human donor in good health (CMV status not recorded). Some clones in this sample may be carry-over from other donors' samples.

This chain uses TRBV27 with TRBJ1-6, with 7 nucleotides matching TRBD1. Germline V gene lookup returns CDR1 MNHEY and CDR2 SMNVEV (reference sequence). The CDR3 loop spans 15 amino acids. V shed 5 bases and J 7 bases; nucleotides not matched to a gene: 8. As DNA, the CDR3 is TGTGCCAGCAGTAGTCTCGGGACAGTAAATTCACCCCTCCACTTT. It specifies CASSSLGTVNSPLHF.

This clonotype came up once. This sequence joins TRBV27 and TRBJ2-3; a weak D match, TRBD2 (7 bases). Trimming removed 5 bases at V and 4 bases at J, with 19 bases between. The CDR3 totals 16 residues. CDR1 MNHEY and CDR2 SMNVEV come from the germline V gene (reference sequence). CDR3 loop: CASSPFWGGRADTQYF. For the CDR3, the DNA is TGTGCCAGCAGTCCTTTTTGGGGGGGCCGGGCAGATACGCAGTATTTT.

This clonotype has ten or more counts. The CDR3 DNA reads TGTGCCAGCAGCTTAACGCAGGGTGGGAGCAATCAGCCCCAGCATTTT. Its translation: CASSLTQGGSNQPQHF. This sequence joins TRBV7-6 and TRBJ1-5; maybe TRBD1 (5 bases). Germline V gene lookup returns CDR1 SGHVS and CDR2 FNYEAQ. V was clipped by 2 bases and J by 1 base, with 12 bases between them. The CDR3 runs 16 residues.

This chain joins TRBV29-1 and TRBJ2-1; D gene uncertain. Germline V lookup: CDR1 SQVTM, CDR2 ANQGSEA. This CDR3 has 11 residues. The V end was cut by 7 bases, the J end by 7 bases, with 11 bases between. CDR3 residues: CSAEGGNEQFF. DNA for the CDR3: TGCAGCGCGGAAGGCGGAAATGAGCAGTTCTTC.

This clonotype was seen more than once but under ten times. The rearrangement links TRBV9 to TRBJ1-1; perhaps TRBD1 as D (5 bases). Germline values: CDR1 SGDLS, CDR2 YYNGEE. Trimming shortened V by 7 bases and J by 5 bases, and 12 bases separated the two germline ends. The CDR3 spans 12 residues. The CDR3 DNA sequence: TGTGCCAGCGGCCCAAGGGGAACTGAAGCTTTCTTT. Translating it yields CASGPRGTEAFF.

The table lists this clonotype with many counts. V gene TRBV7-8 combines with J gene TRBJ2-3; D is ambiguous. V was cut by 2 bases and J by 7 bases, with 7 bases left in between. This CDR3 is built from 12 residues. Germline CDR1 is SGHVS and CDR2 is FQNEAQ. CDR3 nucleotide sequence: TGTGCCAGCAGCTTAAAATTAAATACGCAGTATTTT. This gives the protein CASSLKLNTQYF. Combining the CDR3 with reference TRBV7-8 and TRBJ2-3 gives the whole variable domain GAGVSQSPRYKVAKRGQDVALRCDPISGHVSLFWYQQALGQGPEFLTYFQNEAQLDKSGLPSDRFFAERPEGSVSTLKIQRTQQEDSAVYLCASSLKLNTQYFGPGTRLTVL.

Here the CDR3 reads CASSDTRSDTQYF. The CDR3 bases are TGTGCCAGCAGTGACACTAGATCCGATACGCAGTATTTT. The chain carries TRBV6-4 and TRBJ2-3; D possibly corresponds to TRBD2 (5 bases). V shed 2 bases and J shed 6 bases, with 9 bases lying between them. Germline V gene lookup returns CDR1 MRHNA and CDR2 SNTAGT. The CDR3 runs 13 residues.

This clonotype has at least ten counts. This chain connects TRBV4-1 to TRBJ2-3; D may be TRBD2 (7 bases). The germline gives CDR1 MGHRA, CDR2 YSYEKL. The V end lost 0 bases, the J end lost 2 bases, and 21 bases lay between the germline ends. This CDR3 is 19 amino acids long. Here the CDR3 reads CASSQDVGGVALITDTQYF. The DNA of the CDR3 is TGCGCCAGCAGCCAAGATGTAGGGGGGGTAGCTCTTATCACAGATACGCAGTATTTT.

The V gene is TRBV7-9, the J gene TRBJ1-5; 7 bases fit TRBD1. Germline V gene data show CDR1 as SEHNR and CDR2 as FQNEAQ (reference sequence). CDR3 size: 17 residues. V gave up 3 bases and J gave up 5 bases; unmatched junction bases: 13. CDR3 sequence: CASSFTTGEIEDQPQHF. Written as DNA, the CDR3 is TGTGCCAGCAGCTTCACTACAGGGGAAATAGAAGATCAGCCCCAGCATTTT.

This clonotype has a count of ten or more. The J gene is TRBJ2-3, the V gene TRBV7-3; the D gene is possibly TRBD1 (6 bases). CDR3 length: 15 amino acids. V lost 1 base to trimming and J lost 2 bases, with 10 bases between them. Germline CDR1 is SGHTA and CDR2 is FQGTGA. The chain's CDR3 is CASSLNGDNTDTQYF. DNA for the CDR3: TGTGCCAGCAGCTTAAACGGGGACAACACAGATACGCAGTATTTT.

Written as DNA, the CDR3 is TGTGCCAGCAGTGAATCCCAATCGGCTGGGGAAGCTTTCTTT. Translated, it gives CASSESQSAGEAFF. The chain has TRBV25-1 and TRBJ1-1; D is unclear. The ends were cut back, 1 base at V and 8 bases at J, with 14 bases in the middle. Germline CDR1 MGHDK, CDR2 SYGVNS. The CDR3 sequence is 14 residues long.

This clonotype was detected only a few times. The gene calls are TRBV12-3 or TRBV12-4 and TRBJ1-2, with TRBD1 identical over 10 bases. There are 14 residues in the CDR3. V gave up 5 bases and J gave up 6 bases; unmatched junction bases: 6. CDR3: CASSPGTGAHGYTF. The CDR3 DNA reads as TGTGCCAGCAGTCCCGGGACAGGGGCCCATGGCTACACCTTC.

The genes are TRBV9 and TRBJ2-1, with TRBD1 identical over 9 bases. Trimming cost V 0 bases and J 3 bases; bases outside gene matches: 4. This CDR3 comprises 16 residues. CDR1 is SGDLS, CDR2 YYNGEE, per germline. The CDR3: CASSVAGDRDYNEQFF. Written as DNA, the CDR3 is TGTGCCAGCAGCGTAGCAGGGGACAGGGACTACAATGAGCAGTTCTTC.

This clonotype was detected a few times. The genes are TRBV2 and TRBJ1-2; 9 bases align to TRBD1. Unmatched junction bases numbered 9, after V lost 1 base and J lost 0 bases. This CDR3 has 18 residues. Per the germline V gene, CDR1 is SNHLY and CDR2 is FYNNEI. The CDR3, as DNA: TGTGCCAGCAGTGAAGAGCCGGGACAGGGCTTTACTAACTATGGCTACACCTTC. Protein sequence: CASSEEPGQGFTNYGYTF.

This clonotype was picked up a small number of times. The chain links TRBV7-3 to TRBJ2-3; 8 positions match TRBD2. Trimming at V came to 2 bases and at J to 6 bases, leaving 10 bases not matched to a gene. The CDR3 sequence is 16 residues long. Germline V lookup: CDR1 SGHTA, CDR2 FQGTGA. CDR3 residues: CASSLPLAGPGDTQYF. CDR3 nucleotides: TGTGCCAGCAGCTTACCCCTAGCGGGCCCCGGGGATACGCAGTATTTT.

This clonotype has a single count. One end of the junction varies from germline; a read error may be responsible. V and J are TRBV2 and TRBJ2-3; D possibly corresponds to TRBD1 (6 bases). The CDR3 runs to 15 residues. Germline CDR1 and CDR2: SNHLY and FYNNEI. The CDR3 sequence is CASRGLGQWGDMQYF. The CDR3 region has the DNA TGTGCCAGCAGGGGGCTCGGACAGTGGGGAGATATGCAGTATTTT.

This clonotype has only a few counts. The V call is TRBV7-9, the J call TRBJ1-1; TRBD1 might be the D (5 bases). The CDR3 extends over 12 amino acids. Between the trimmed V and J ends, which lost 5 bases and 8 bases, there was a span of 12 bases. In germline, CDR1 is SEHNR, CDR2 FQNEAQ (reference sequence). CDR3 nucleotide sequence: TGTGCCAGCAGCCCTAGGGGTCTAGAAGCTTTCTTT. It translates to CASSPRGLEAFF. The full variable domain, completed using reference TRBV7-9 and TRBJ1-1, is DTGVSQNPRHKITKRGQNVTFRCDPISEHNRLYWYRQTLGQGPEFLTYFQNEAQLEKSRLLSDRFSAERPKGSFSTLEIQRTEQGDSAMYLCASSPRGLEAFFGQGTRLTVV.

This clonotype was counted many times. The rearrangement uses TRBV7-8 and TRBJ1-2; weak D call: TRBD1 (6 bases). V was shortened by 3 bases and J by 4 bases, with 15 bases between the two germline ends. The germline V gene has CDR1 SGHVS and CDR2 FQNEAQ. The CDR3 totals 15 residues. The CDR3 spells CASSFTGQLGYGYTF. CDR3 sequence (DNA): TGTGCCAGCAGCTTCACAGGGCAGTTAGGCTATGGCTACACCTTC.

V gene TRBV4-3 combines with J gene TRBJ2-1; TRBD2 might be the D (6 bases). Germline V gene sequence: CDR1 LGHNA, CDR2 YSLEER. V was pared by 0 bases and J by 6 bases, with 9 bases between. The CDR3 covers 14 residues. DNA for the CDR3: TGCGCCAGCAGCCAAGATAGCGGCCTCAATGAGCAGTTCTTC. Protein: CASSQDSGLNEQFF.

This clonotype was detected a few times. The V gene is TRBV6-2 or TRBV6-3, the J gene TRBJ1-1, with D possibly TRBD1 on 6 matching bases. Trimming cost V 6 bases and J 6 bases, with 17 bases left between them. Germline lookup yields CDR1 MNHEY and CDR2 SVGEGT. The length of the CDR3 is 14 residues. CDR3 protein: CASSHPTGRPEAFF. The CDR3 bases are TGTGCCAGCAGCCACCCCACAGGGAGGCCTGAAGCTTTCTTT.

V gene TRBV7-4 combines with J gene TRBJ1-1, with 8 bases aligning to TRBD1. The CDR3 has 15 residues. Germline V gene data show CDR1 as SGHVT and CDR2 as SQSDAQ. V shed 5 bases and J 4 bases; nucleotides not matched to a gene: 9. The CDR3 protein is CASSLRTGPFTEAFF. The CDR3 coding sequence is TGTGCCAGCAGCCTGCGGACAGGGCCGTTCACTGAAGCTTTCTTT.

The J gene is TRBJ1-3, the V gene TRBV11-2; D is unresolved. Trimming took off 0 bases at V and 0 bases at J, with 6 bases between the two ends. This CDR3 contains 15 residues. Germline CDR1 and CDR2: SGHAT and FQNNGV. In DNA form, the CDR3 reads TGTGCCAGCAGCTTAGAGCAGATCTCTGGAAACACCATATATTTT. Protein sequence: CASSLEQISGNTIYF.

The chain couples TRBV7-3 to TRBJ2-1; TRBD1 is a possible D gene (6 bases). This CDR3 has 14 residues. With 3 bases removed from V and 4 bases from J, the gap between germline ends came to 10 bases. Per the germline V gene, CDR1 is SGHTA and CDR2 is FQGTGA. The CDR3 DNA is TGTGCCAGCAGCTTTACAGGGATATACAATGAGCAGTTCTTC. Its translation is CASSFTGIYNEQFF.